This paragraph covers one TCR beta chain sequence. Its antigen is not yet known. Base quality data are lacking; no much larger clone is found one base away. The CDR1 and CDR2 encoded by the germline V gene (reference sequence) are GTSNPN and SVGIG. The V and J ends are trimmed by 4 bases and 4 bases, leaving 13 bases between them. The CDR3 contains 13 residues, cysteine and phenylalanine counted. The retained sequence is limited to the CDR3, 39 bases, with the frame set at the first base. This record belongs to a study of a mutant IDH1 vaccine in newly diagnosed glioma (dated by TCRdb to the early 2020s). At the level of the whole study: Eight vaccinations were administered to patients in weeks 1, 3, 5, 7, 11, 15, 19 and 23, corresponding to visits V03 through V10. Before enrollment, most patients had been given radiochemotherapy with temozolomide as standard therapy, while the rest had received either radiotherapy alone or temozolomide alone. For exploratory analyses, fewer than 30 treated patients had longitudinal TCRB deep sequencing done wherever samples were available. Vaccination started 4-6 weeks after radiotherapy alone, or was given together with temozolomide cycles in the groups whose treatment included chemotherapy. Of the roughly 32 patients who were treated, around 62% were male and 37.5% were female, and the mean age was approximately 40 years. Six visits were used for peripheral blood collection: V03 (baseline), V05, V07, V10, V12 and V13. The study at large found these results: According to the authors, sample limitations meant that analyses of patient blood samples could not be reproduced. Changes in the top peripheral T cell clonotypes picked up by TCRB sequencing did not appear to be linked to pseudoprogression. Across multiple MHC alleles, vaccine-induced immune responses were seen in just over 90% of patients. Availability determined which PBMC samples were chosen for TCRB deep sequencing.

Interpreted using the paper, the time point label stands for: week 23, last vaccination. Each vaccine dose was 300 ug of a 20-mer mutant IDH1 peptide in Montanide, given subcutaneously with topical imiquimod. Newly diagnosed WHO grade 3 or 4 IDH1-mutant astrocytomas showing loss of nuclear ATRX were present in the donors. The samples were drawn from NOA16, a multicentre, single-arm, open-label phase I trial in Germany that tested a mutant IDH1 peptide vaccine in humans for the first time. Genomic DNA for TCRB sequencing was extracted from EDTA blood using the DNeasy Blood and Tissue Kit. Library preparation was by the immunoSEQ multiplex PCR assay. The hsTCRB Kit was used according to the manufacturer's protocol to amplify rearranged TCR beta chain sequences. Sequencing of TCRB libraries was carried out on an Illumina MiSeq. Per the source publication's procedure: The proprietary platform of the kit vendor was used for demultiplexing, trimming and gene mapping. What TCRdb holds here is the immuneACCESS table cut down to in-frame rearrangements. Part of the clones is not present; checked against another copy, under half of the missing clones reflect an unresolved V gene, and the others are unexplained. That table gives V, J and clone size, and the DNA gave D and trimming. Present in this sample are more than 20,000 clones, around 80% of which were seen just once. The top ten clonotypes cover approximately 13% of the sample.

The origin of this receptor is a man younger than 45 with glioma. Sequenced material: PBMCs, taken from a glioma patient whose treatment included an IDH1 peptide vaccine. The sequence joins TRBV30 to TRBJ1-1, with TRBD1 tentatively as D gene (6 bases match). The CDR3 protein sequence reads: CAWTGQSGTEAFF. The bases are TGTGCCTGGACTGGACAGTCCGGCACTGAAGCTTTCTTT.